Listed here are 10 T cell receptor beta chains from one sample, sequenced in a study of T cell responses to AZD1222 COVID-19 vaccine. Profiled with immunoSEQ multiplex PCR; TCRdb holds only in-frame clones, not every one. Here the sample spans roughly 130,000 clones, 88% being singletons. This specimen consisted of peripheral blood, obtained on day 0 of MenACWY control vaccination. The source of these receptors is an adult in good health.

This chain joins TRBV9 and TRBJ2-2; D gene unclear. From germline, CDR1 is SGDLS and CDR2 YYNGEE. The CDR3 totals 10 residues. The V end lost 3 bases, the J end lost 12 bases, and 6 bases lay between the germline ends. The CDR3 here is CASSGPKLFF. DNA of the CDR3: TGTGCCAGCAGCGGGCCGAAGCTGTTTTTT.

The chain's CDR3 is CASSQPDRTYEQYF. CDR3 DNA: TGCGCCAGCAGTCAACCGGACAGAACCTACGAGCAGTACTTC. The V call is TRBV5-1, the J call TRBJ2-7; D perhaps matches TRBD1 (6 bases). V dropped 5 bases and J dropped 2 bases, with 14 bases sitting between them. The CDR3 is made up of 14 amino acids. Germline CDR1 and CDR2: SGHRS and YFSETQ.

Only one count was recorded for this clone. The V gene is TRBV28, the J gene TRBJ2-3; 7 bases are shared with TRBD1. V lost 6 bases, J lost 4 bases, and 10 bases stayed unmatched. The germline V gene encodes CDR1 MDHEN and CDR2 SYDVKM. CDR3 length: 15 amino acids. CDR3 loop: CASSVRQGNPDTQYF. In nucleotides, the CDR3 is TGTGCCAGCAGCGTCCGACAGGGAAACCCAGATACGCAGTATTTT.

The chain combines TRBV19 with TRBJ2-5; no clear D. CDR1 LNHDA and CDR2 SQIVND come from the germline V gene (reference sequence). V dropped 8 bases and J dropped 4 bases, with 5 bases sitting between them. The CDR3 consists of 10 residues. CDR3 nucleotide sequence: TGTGCCAGTGGACGAGAGACCCAGTACTTC. This gives the protein CASGRETQYF.

The V call is TRBV28, the J call TRBJ2-1; 13 nucleotides align to TRBD2. The CDR3 is 17 residues long. J lost 5 bases, V lost 4 bases, and 8 bases had no gene match. The germline V gene encodes CDR1 MDHEN and CDR2 SYDVKM. The CDR3, as DNA: TGTGCCAGCAGTTCCGGACTAGCGGGAGTTCGTAACAATGAGCAGTTCTTC. Translated: CASSSGLAGVRNNEQFF.

This clone was counted once. The rearrangement links TRBV2 to TRBJ1-1; no clear D gene. Trimming took off 9 bases at V and 5 bases at J, with 22 bases between the two ends. Germline assignment: CDR1 SNHLY and CDR2 FYNNEI. This CDR3 has 15 residues. This chain's CDR3 is CARGSRTAVGTEAFF. The CDR3 DNA sequence: TGTGCCAGGGGAAGCCGGACGGCAGTGGGGACTGAAGCTTTCTTT.

V gene TRBV27 combines with J gene TRBJ2-1, with D perhaps TRBD2 (7 bases). This CDR3 region has 12 residues. V lost 9 bases, J lost 6 bases, and 12 bases lay in between. Germline V gene data show CDR1 as MNHEY and CDR2 as SMNVEV (reference sequence). The CDR3: CARRGGCNEQFF. The CDR3 nucleotides read TGTGCCAGGAGGGGGGGGTGCAATGAGCAGTTCTTC.

V is TRBV2 and J is TRBJ1-6; no clear D. The CDR3 has 13 amino acids. Germline V gives CDR1 SNHLY, CDR2 FYNNEI. Trimming pared 0 bases from V and 8 bases from J, leaving 5 bases between. The CDR3: CASSEALYSPLHF. DNA for the CDR3: TGTGCCAGCAGTGAAGCCCTCTATTCACCCCTCCACTTT. Variable domain in full (rest from reference TRBV2 and TRBJ1-6): EPEVTQTPSHQVTQMGQEVILRCVPISNHLYFYWYRQILGQKVEFLVSFYNNEISEKSEIFDDQFSVERPDGSNFTLKIRSTKLEDSAMYFCASSEALYSPLHFGNGTRLTVT.

The genes are TRBV19 and TRBJ1-5, with 7 bases matching TRBD1. V was pared by 7 bases and J by 4 bases, with 7 bases of the junction left unmatched. The CDR3 length is 14 residues. Germline CDR1 and CDR2: LNHDA and SQIVND (reference sequence). CDR3 region: CASILRGANQPQHF. In nucleotides, the CDR3 is TGTGCCAGTATCCTCAGGGGGGCTAATCAGCCCCAGCATTTT. The whole variable domain, filled in from reference TRBV19 and TRBJ1-5, reads DGGITQSPKYLFRKEGQNVTLSCEQNLNHDAMYWYRQDPGQGLRLIYYSQIVNDFQKGDIAEGYSVSREKKESFPLTVTSAQKNPTAFYLCASILRGANQPQHFGDGTRLSIL.

The J gene is TRBJ1-4, the V gene TRBV9; TRBD1 is a possible D gene (5 bases). Germline V lookup: CDR1 SGDLS, CDR2 YYNGEE. The CDR3 extends over 15 amino acids. V shed 4 bases and J shed 2 bases, with 12 bases lying between them. CDR3 region: CASSPLEGTNEKLFF. The CDR3 DNA reads TGTGCCAGCAGCCCCCTTGAGGGGACTAATGAAAAACTGTTTTTT.